This T cell receptor beta chain was identified in a study of blood T cells in healthy people across ages. This CDR3 is built from 17 residues. For the second PCR, which ran for roughly 6 to 12 cycles, a sample-barcoded 5' primer and a J-beta primer mix were used. Every single cDNA molecule received a tag from a template-switch adaptor with 12 random nucleotides. TCRdb itself ran the 5' RACE reads through MiXCR, one entry per CDR3 protein. The profile shows about 800,000 distinct CDR3 sequences, roughly 25% of them singletons. This sample was also put to use in a study of T cells of mothers and their children. That publication notes: Study donors consisted of a few healthy Caucasian mothers and their six children. The study obtained over 8 million TCR beta CDR3 reads per mother and around 3 million per child.

The sequenced sample was blood. V usage is TRBV21-1 and J usage is TRBJ2-5; the D call TRBD1 from the table was never checked on the DNA. TRBV21-1 is shown as a pseudogene. The clonotype originates from a boy under 18 in good health. The CDR3 sequence: CASSKALDRVWQETQYF. CDR3 coding DNA: TGTGCCAGCAGCAAAGCGCTCGACAGGGTTTGGCAAGAGACCCAGTACTTC.